This T cell receptor (beta chain) is drawn from a study of blood T cell repertoires in COVID-19. Whole-study context: PBMCs, B-cell-depleted T cells, or T cells were the source of the cDNA or gDNA that made up the material.

Here immunoSEQ multiplex PCR was the method, and the copy in TCRdb shows in-frame clones only, minus some. The data contain 150,000 to 200,000 clones, roughly 88% of them singletons. Germline V gives CDR1 SGDLS, CDR2 YYNGEE. The CDR3 totals 15 residues. V lost 3 bases and J lost 2, with 15 bases in between. The chain joins TRBV9 to TRBJ2-7; D possibly corresponds to TRBD1 (6 bases). The receptor comes from a woman of 80 years or more with active or convalescent COVID-19. Source material: peripheral blood. The CDR3 DNA reads TGTGCCAGCAGCGCCAGCTCCGGGACAACCTACGAGCAGTACTTC. Translated, it gives CASSASSGTTYEQYF. Using reference TRBV9 and TRBJ2-7 for the parts outside the CDR3, the full variable domain is DSGVTQTPKHLITATGQRVTLRCSPRSGDLSVYWYQQSLDQGLQFLIQYYNGEERAKGNILERFSAQQFPDLHSELNLSSLELGDSALYFCASSASSGTTYEQYFGPGTRLTVT.